This TCR beta chain comes out of a study of human T cells and chemical hapten exposure. Study as a whole: A 2 cm by 2 cm inner upper arm patch received 2% DPC for sensitization. Patch tests applied 0.01% DPC to the upper back and were scored after 6 days.

This clonotype was detected a few times. The ends were cut back, 7 bases at V and 4 bases at J, with 11 bases in the middle. Germline CDR1 reads SQVTM; CDR2 reads ANQGSEA. There are 11 residues in the CDR3. Time point indicated: patch test 1, 2 weeks after DPC sensitization. As to treatment: therapeutic diphenylcyclopropenone sensitization with weekly scalp DPC. Unique molecular identifiers were attached to individual cDNA molecules during library preparation. TCRdb re-called the RACE reads with MiXCR, one entry per CDR3 protein. In the table there are roughly 360,000 distinct CDR3 sequences, roughly 5% of which are singletons.

The chain has TRBV29-1 and TRBJ2-7, with D perhaps TRBD1 (6 bases). The starting material was whole blood, obtained in connection with sensitization to the hapten diphenylcyclopropenone (DPC). This receptor was taken from a woman aged 45-65 years with alopecia areata. Some clones in this sample may be carry-over from other donors' samples. This CDR3 is CSAFQGYEQYF. As DNA, the CDR3 is TGCAGCGCTTTCCAGGGGTACGAGCAGTACTTC.